Listed here are 28 T cell receptor beta chains from one sample, sequenced in a study of shared clonotypes between healthy human individuals. Method: immunoSEQ multiplex PCR; TCRdb's copy keeps in-frame clones and lacks some. The data show some 2 million clones, about 95% seen once. The naive CD8 fraction comprised CD45RO-negative cells positively selected for CCR7 and excluded terminally differentiated effector memory CD45RA+ cells. The sequenced sample was naive CD8+ T cells sorted from blood. All receptors derive from a man younger than 30 in good health.

The chain employs TRBV27 and TRBJ2-7, with 7 bases fitting TRBD1. Trimming cost V 3 bases and J 2 bases; bases outside gene matches: 10. This CDR3 has 16 amino acids. Germline V gene data show CDR1 as MNHEY and CDR2 as SMNVEV (reference sequence). The CDR3 DNA is TGTGCCAGCAGTTTGGCCCCCTATGGGACAGCCTACGAGCAGTACTTC. Its translation is CASSLAPYGTAYEQYF.

The V and J genes are TRBV27 and TRBJ2-1; 9 bases are a match to TRBD2. Looked up from germline, CDR1 is MNHEY and CDR2 is SMNVEV (reference sequence). V was pared by 4 bases and J by 1 base, with 17 bases of the junction left unmatched. The CDR3 is made up of 20 amino acids. The CDR3 loop reads CASSSLGVAGVENSYNEQFF. Written as DNA, the CDR3 is TGTGCCAGCAGTTCGCTGGGAGTAGCGGGAGTAGAGAATTCCTACAATGAGCAGTTCTTC.

DNA of the CDR3: TGTGCCAGCAGCCCCCGGGCCTCGAACACCGGGGAGCTGTTTTTT. It yields the protein CASSPRASNTGELFF. The chain carries TRBV7-9 and TRBJ2-2; D is uncertain. This CDR3 is built from 15 residues. V gave up 5 bases and J gave up 0 bases, with 10 bases separating them. Germline CDR1 SEHNR, CDR2 FQNEAQ (reference sequence).

The chain carries TRBV6-1 and TRBJ1-1; D not certain. CDR1 and CDR2 from the germline V gene are MNHNS and SASEGT. This CDR3 has 15 amino acids. Trimming removed 8 bases from V and 1 base from J, with 17 bases in between. CDR3: CASYLGRAANTEAFF. DNA of the CDR3: TGTGCCAGCTACTTAGGACGTGCGGCGAACACTGAAGCTTTCTTT.

The chain carries TRBV9 and TRBJ2-1; unclear D gene. CDR3 length: 16 residues. Looked up from germline, CDR1 is SGDLS and CDR2 is YYNGEE. V lost 5 bases, J lost 3 bases, and 18 bases lay in between. The CDR3 is CASSTDGELRYNEQFF. The CDR3 nucleotides are TGTGCCAGCAGTACGGACGGTGAATTACGCTACAATGAGCAGTTCTTC.

Turning to this clone: Other DNA sequences in the sample encode the same CDR3. The V and J genes are TRBV27 and TRBJ1-2; D is perhaps TRBD1 (5 bases). V was clipped by 3 bases and J by 2 bases, with 10 bases between them. This CDR3 contains 14 residues. Germline V gene data show CDR1 as MNHEY and CDR2 as SMNVEV (reference sequence). The CDR3 DNA sequence: TGTGCCAGCAGTTTTGTCGGGGGAAACTATGGCTACACCTTC. As protein: CASSFVGGNYGYTF.

The chain is built from TRBV13 and TRBJ2-3; perhaps TRBD2 as D (5 bases). Germline V gene data show CDR1 as PRHDT and CDR2 as FYEKMQ (reference sequence). V was trimmed by 5 bases and J by 0 bases, leaving 15 bases between them. The CDR3 totals 16 residues. The CDR3 reads CASSQIGGTSTDTQYF. CDR3 in DNA: TGTGCCAGCAGCCAAATCGGAGGAACTAGCACAGATACGCAGTATTTT.

The V gene is TRBV6-5, the J gene TRBJ1-3; weak D call: TRBD1 (6 bases). Germline V lookup: CDR1 MNHEY, CDR2 SVGAGI. Trimming shortened V by 0 bases and J by 2 bases, and 8 bases separated the two germline ends. The CDR3 totals 15 residues. Here the CDR3 DNA reads TGTGCCAGCAGTTACTCGCGGGACACTGGAAACACCATATATTTT. Protein: CASSYSRDTGNTIYF.

The genes are TRBV9 and TRBJ2-7; D may be TRBD1 or TRBD2 (5 bases each). CDR1 is SGDLS and CDR2 is YYNGEE in the germline V gene. V lost 1 base and J lost 3, with 14 bases in between. This CDR3 has 15 amino acids. This chain's CDR3 is CASSVSGTPDYEQYF. The CDR3, as DNA: TGTGCCAGCAGCGTATCCGGGACGCCCGACTACGAGCAGTACTTC.

The rearrangement uses TRBV5-6 and TRBJ1-1; the match to TRBD1 covers 8 bases. The germline V gene encodes CDR1 SGHDT and CDR2 YYEEEE. The CDR3 contains 18 residues. After removal of 4 bases from V and 0 bases from J, the junction contained 14 bases not matched to a gene. DNA for the CDR3: TGTGCCAGCAGCACCTTGACAGGGGATTACCGCATGAACACTGAAGCTTTCTTT. This encodes CASSTLTGDYRMNTEAFF.

This chain links TRBV14 with TRBJ1-1; no clear D. V lost 0 bases, J lost 2 bases, and 4 bases lay in between. Per germline, CDR1 SGHDN and CDR2 FVKESK. This CDR3 is 13 amino acids long. Here the CDR3 reads CASSQDPNTEAFF. The DNA of the CDR3 is TGTGCCAGCAGCCAAGATCCCAACACTGAAGCTTTCTTT.

The chain carries TRBV25-1 and TRBJ1-5, with 7 bases fitting TRBD1. Looked up from germline, CDR1 is MGHDK and CDR2 is SYGVNS. J was trimmed by 0 bases and V by 3 bases; bases with no gene match: 11. The CDR3 length is 18 residues. The CDR3 protein is CASSEVFRGFYSNQPQHF. The CDR3 DNA follows: TGTGCCAGCAGTGAGGTCTTCAGGGGGTTTTATAGCAATCAGCCCCAGCATTTT.

This clone was seen only once. The V and J genes are TRBV4-2 and TRBJ2-7; 10 positions agree with TRBD2. The CDR3 has 15 amino acids. Germline loops: CDR1 LGHNA, CDR2 YNFKEQ. The J segment lost 5 bases and the V segment lost 0 bases, leaving 4 bases of the junction unmatched. CDR3 amino acids: CASSQDWLAGDEQYF. The CDR3 nucleotides read TGTGCCAGCAGCCAAGATTGGCTAGCGGGAGACGAGCAGTACTTC.

This sequence joins TRBV4-3 and TRBJ2-1; D gene uncertain. Germline V gene sequence: CDR1 LGHNA, CDR2 YSLEER. This CDR3 contains 15 residues. The germline V and J ends were trimmed by 1 base and 7 bases, with 14 bases remaining between them. For the CDR3, the DNA is TGCGCCAGCAGCCAAGTGGTAGAGCTGATTAATGAGCAGTTCTTC. This translates into CASSQVVELINEQFF.

The CDR3 DNA reads TGTGCCAGTAGCGACGACTGGGGCACAGATACGCAGTATTTT. Protein product: CASSDDWGTDTQYF. The chain combines TRBV19 with TRBJ2-3; no reliable D call. The length of the CDR3 is 14 residues. V lost 6 bases to trimming and J lost 1 base, with 11 bases between them. Germline V gives CDR1 LNHDA, CDR2 SQIVND (reference sequence).

This sequence joins TRBV2 and TRBJ2-5; maybe TRBD2 (6 bases). The CDR3 totals 17 residues. Trimming left V 6 bases short and J 0 bases short, with 20 bases between. Germline V gene lookup returns CDR1 SNHLY and CDR2 FYNNEI. The CDR3, as DNA: TGTGCCAGCAGCGTCAGCTATTTAGGGGACTACCAAGAGACCCAGTACTTC. This gives the protein CASSVSYLGDYQETQYF.

The rearrangement links TRBV14 to TRBJ2-1; no definite D call. The V end was cut by 4 bases, the J end by 9 bases, with 16 bases between. Per germline, CDR1 SGHDN and CDR2 FVKESK. This CDR3 region has 14 residues. CDR3 sequence reads: CASSPYGSAGEQFF. CDR3 nucleotides: TGTGCCAGCAGCCCGTACGGGTCGGCTGGTGAGCAGTTCTTC.

A remark on this clone: The same CDR3 can be traced to other DNA sequences in this sample. V gene TRBV2 combines with J gene TRBJ2-7; D unclear. Deletions cut 2 bases from V and 4 bases from J, with 12 bases between. The CDR3 runs to 14 residues. Germline CDR1 SNHLY, CDR2 FYNNEI. CDR3 DNA sequence: TGTGCCAGCAGTGAATTGGGCCAGAGTTACGAGCAGTACTTC. Its translation: CASSELGQSYEQYF. The full variable domain, rest sourced from reference TRBV2 and TRBJ2-7, is EPEVTQTPSHQVTQMGQEVILRCVPISNHLYFYWYRQILGQKVEFLVSFYNNEISEKSEIFDDQFSVERPDGSNFTLKIRSTKLEDSAMYFCASSELGQSYEQYFGPGTRLTVT.

Turning to this clone: Other DNA sequences in the sample encode the same CDR3. The J gene is TRBJ2-7, the V gene TRBV15; 7 nucleotides align to TRBD1. CDR3 length equals 15 residues. The V gene's germline CDR1 is LNHNV and CDR2 YYDKDF (reference sequence). V shed 0 bases, J shed 2 bases, and the junction held 4 bases outside the gene matches. The DNA for the CDR3 is TGTGCCACCAGCAGAGATAGAGGGACAGCCTACGAGCAGTACTTC. Translated, it gives CATSRDRGTAYEQYF.

This chain uses TRBV7-9 with TRBJ2-1, with 7 bases identical to TRBD2. The CDR3 contains 15 residues. Germline values: CDR1 SEHNR, CDR2 FQNEAQ (reference sequence). V shed 5 bases, J shed 4 bases, and the junction held 8 bases outside the gene matches. CDR3 in DNA: TGTGCCAGCAGCCCACGGATAGCGGGTTACAATGAGCAGTTCTTC. This translates into CASSPRIAGYNEQFF.

CDR3 residues: CAWSTGTGVDNEKLFF. CDR3 in DNA: TGTGCCTGGAGTACCGGGACAGGGGTGGATAATGAAAAACTGTTTTTT. The gene calls are TRBV30 and TRBJ1-4; 10 bases align to TRBD1. The CDR3 has 16 residues. Germline values: CDR1 GTSNPN, CDR2 SVGIG (reference sequence). J gave up 4 bases and V 2 bases, and 7 bases lay outside the gene matches.

V gene TRBV28 combines with J gene TRBJ1-1; D perhaps matches TRBD1 (5 bases). Trimming pared 4 bases from V and 0 bases from J, leaving 15 bases between. Germline V CDR1 and CDR2: MDHEN, SYDVKM. CDR3 length: 16 amino acids. CDR3 residues: CASSSRGLIMNTEAFF. The DNA for the CDR3 is TGTGCCAGCAGTTCCCGGGGCCTCATTATGAACACTGAAGCTTTCTTT. Together with reference TRBV28 and TRBJ1-1, the CDR3 gives the full variable domain: DVKVTQSSRYLVKRTGEKVFLECVQDMDHENMFWYRQDPGLGLRLIYFSYDVKMKEKGDIPEGYSVSREKKERFSLILESASTNQTSMYLCASSSRGLIMNTEAFFGQGTRLTVV.

The V call is TRBV13, the J call TRBJ2-7; possibly TRBD2 for D (6 bases). The V gene's germline CDR1 is PRHDT and CDR2 FYEKMQ (reference sequence). V dropped 5 bases and J dropped 5 bases, with 19 bases sitting between them. The CDR3 has 15 residues. CDR3 sequence (DNA): TGTGCCAGCAGCCGAGGAGGGTCCGGGACTCACGAGCAGTACTTC. Its protein product is CASSRGGSGTHEQYF.

The chain has TRBV9 and TRBJ2-5; 8 nucleotides line up with TRBD1. Per germline, CDR1 SGDLS and CDR2 YYNGEE. With 0 bases clipped from V and 4 bases from J, the junction kept 2 bases outside the gene matches. CDR3 length equals 14 residues. This chain's CDR3 is CASSVEDRAETQYF. CDR3 coding DNA: TGTGCCAGCAGCGTAGAGGACAGGGCAGAGACCCAGTACTTC. Looking up the rest from reference TRBV9 and TRBJ2-5 gives the full variable domain: DSGVTQTPKHLITATGQRVTLRCSPRSGDLSVYWYQQSLDQGLQFLIQYYNGEERAKGNILERFSAQQFPDLHSELNLSSLELGDSALYFCASSVEDRAETQYFGPGTRLLVL.

This chain uses TRBV13 with TRBJ2-2; D may be TRBD2 (6 bases). Trimming took 5 bases from V and 5 from J, leaving 9 bases between them. This CDR3 has 13 residues. The V gene's germline CDR1 is PRHDT and CDR2 FYEKMQ (reference sequence). The DNA of the CDR3 is TGTGCCAGCAGCGAAGGGACTACCGGGGAGCTGTTTTTT. This encodes CASSEGTTGELFF.

This chain connects TRBV29-1 to TRBJ2-5; no firm D call. This CDR3 is built from 11 residues. Germline V gives CDR1 SQVTM, CDR2 ANQGSEA. V dropped 3 bases and J dropped 5 bases, with 7 bases sitting between them. In DNA form, the CDR3 reads TGCAGCGTTGATAGTTATGAGACCCAGTACTTC. It yields the protein CSVDSYETQYF.

V usage is TRBV27 and J usage is TRBJ2-2; 8 bases are shared with TRBD1. Germline-derived CDR1 and CDR2 are MNHEY and SMNVEV (reference sequence). The CDR3 extends over 16 amino acids. J lost 4 bases, V lost 5 bases, and 9 bases had no gene match. The CDR3 sequence is CASSGGTGGITGELFF. The CDR3 region has the DNA TGTGCCAGCAGTGGGGGAACAGGGGGTATCACCGGGGAGCTGTTTTTT.

J is TRBJ1-2 and V is TRBV7-9; D gene uncertain. This CDR3 spans 15 amino acids. Trimming stripped 3 bases from V and 2 bases from J, with 13 bases between. Germline V gene sequence: CDR1 SEHNR, CDR2 FQNEAQ (reference sequence). The CDR3 reads CASSFTTDTNYGYTF. CDR3 nucleotides: TGTGCCAGCAGCTTCACAACAGATACCAACTATGGCTACACCTTC.